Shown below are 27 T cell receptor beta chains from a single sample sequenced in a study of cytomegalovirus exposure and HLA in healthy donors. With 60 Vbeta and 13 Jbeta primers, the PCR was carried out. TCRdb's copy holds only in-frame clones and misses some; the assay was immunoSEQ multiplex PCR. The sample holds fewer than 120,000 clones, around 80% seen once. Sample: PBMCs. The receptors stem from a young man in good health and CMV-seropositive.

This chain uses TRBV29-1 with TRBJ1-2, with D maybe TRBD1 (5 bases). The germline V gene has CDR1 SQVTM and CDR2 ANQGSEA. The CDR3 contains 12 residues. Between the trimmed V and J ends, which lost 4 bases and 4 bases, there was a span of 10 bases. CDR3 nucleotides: TGCAGCGTTGCGACCGACAGCTATGGCTACACCTTC. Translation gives CSVATDSYGYTF.

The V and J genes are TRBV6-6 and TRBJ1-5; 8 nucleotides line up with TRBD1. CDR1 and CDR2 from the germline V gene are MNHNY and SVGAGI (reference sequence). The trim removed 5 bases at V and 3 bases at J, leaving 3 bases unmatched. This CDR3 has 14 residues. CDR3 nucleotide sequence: TGTGCCAGCAGTACAGGGGGACTCAATCAGCCCCAGCATTTT. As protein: CASSTGGLNQPQHF.

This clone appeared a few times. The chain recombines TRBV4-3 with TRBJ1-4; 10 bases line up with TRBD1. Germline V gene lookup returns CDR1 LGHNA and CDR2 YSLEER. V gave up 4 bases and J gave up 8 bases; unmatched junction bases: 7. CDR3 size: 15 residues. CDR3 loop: CASSPGQGKSEKLFF. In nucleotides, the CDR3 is TGCGCCAGCAGCCCGGGACAGGGGAAAAGCGAAAAACTGTTTTTT.

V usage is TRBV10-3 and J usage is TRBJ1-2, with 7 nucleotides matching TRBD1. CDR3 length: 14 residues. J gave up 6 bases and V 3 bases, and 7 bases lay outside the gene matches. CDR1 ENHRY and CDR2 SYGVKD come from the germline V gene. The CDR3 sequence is CAISDLDRVNGYTF. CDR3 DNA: TGTGCCATCAGTGATTTAGACAGGGTGAATGGCTACACCTTC.

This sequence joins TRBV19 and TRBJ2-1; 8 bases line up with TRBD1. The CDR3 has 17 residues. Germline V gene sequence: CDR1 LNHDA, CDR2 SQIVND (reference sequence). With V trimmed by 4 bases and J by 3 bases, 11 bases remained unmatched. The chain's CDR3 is CASSTVGQGPFYNEQFF. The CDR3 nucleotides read TGTGCCAGTAGTACAGTCGGACAGGGCCCCTTCTACAATGAGCAGTTCTTC.

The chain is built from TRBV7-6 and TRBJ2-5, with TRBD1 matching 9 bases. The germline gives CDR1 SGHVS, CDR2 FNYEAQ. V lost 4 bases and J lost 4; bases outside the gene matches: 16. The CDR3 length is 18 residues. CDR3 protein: CASSSSGTGNPLRETQYF. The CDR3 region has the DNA TGTGCCAGCAGCTCGTCCGGGACAGGGAATCCCCTTAGAGAGACCCAGTACTTC.

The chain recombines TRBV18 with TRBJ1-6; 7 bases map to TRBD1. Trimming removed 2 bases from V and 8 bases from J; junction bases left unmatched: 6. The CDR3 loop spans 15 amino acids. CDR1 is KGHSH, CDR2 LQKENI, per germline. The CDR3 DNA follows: TGTGCCAGCTCACCAAGACAGGGTCTGGATTCACCCCTCCACTTT. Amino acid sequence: CASSPRQGLDSPLHF.

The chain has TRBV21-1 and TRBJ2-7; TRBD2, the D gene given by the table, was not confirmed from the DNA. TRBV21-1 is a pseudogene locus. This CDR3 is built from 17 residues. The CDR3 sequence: CASSTLPGGHIAYEQYF. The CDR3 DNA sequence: TGTGCCAGCAGCACATTGCCGGGGGGGCATATAGCCTACGAGCAGTACTTC.

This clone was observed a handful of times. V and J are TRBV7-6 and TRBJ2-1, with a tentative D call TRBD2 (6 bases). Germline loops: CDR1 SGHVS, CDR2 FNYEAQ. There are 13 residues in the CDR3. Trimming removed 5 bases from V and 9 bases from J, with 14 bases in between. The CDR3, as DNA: TGTGCCAGCAGCACAAGTCAGGGAGGTGAGCAGTTCTTC. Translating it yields CASSTSQGGEQFF. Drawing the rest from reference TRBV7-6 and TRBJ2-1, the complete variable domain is GAGVSQSPRYKVTKRGQDVALRCDPISGHVSLYWYRQALGQGPEFLTYFNYEAQQDKSGLPNDRFSAERPEGSISTLTIQRTEQRDSAMYRCASSTSQGGEQFFGPGTRLTVL.

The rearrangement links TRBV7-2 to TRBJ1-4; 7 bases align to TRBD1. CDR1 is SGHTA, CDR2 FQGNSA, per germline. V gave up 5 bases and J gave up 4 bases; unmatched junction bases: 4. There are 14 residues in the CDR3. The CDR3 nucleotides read TGTGCCAGCAGCCTGGACAGGCGTAATGAAAAACTGTTTTTT. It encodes CASSLDRRNEKLFF.

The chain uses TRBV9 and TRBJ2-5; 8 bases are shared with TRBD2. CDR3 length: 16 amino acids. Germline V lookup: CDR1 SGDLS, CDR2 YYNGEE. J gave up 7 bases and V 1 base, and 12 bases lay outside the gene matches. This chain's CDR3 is CASSVFGGGPQPTQYF. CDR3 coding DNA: TGTGCCAGCAGCGTATTCGGCGGGGGGCCCCAACCGACCCAGTACTTC.

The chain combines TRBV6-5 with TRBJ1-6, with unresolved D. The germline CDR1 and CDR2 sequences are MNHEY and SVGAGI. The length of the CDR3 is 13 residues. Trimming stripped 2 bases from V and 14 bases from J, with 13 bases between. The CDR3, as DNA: TGTGCCAGCAGTTACCGGAGGGAGGGCACCCTCCACTTT. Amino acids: CASSYRREGTLHF.

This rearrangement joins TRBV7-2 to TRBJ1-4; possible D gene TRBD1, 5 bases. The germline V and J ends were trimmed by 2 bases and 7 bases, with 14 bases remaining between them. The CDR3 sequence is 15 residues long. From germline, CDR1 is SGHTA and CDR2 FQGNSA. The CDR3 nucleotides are TGTGCCAGCAGCTTAAATGGGGGGGTAGGTGAAAAACTGTTTTTT. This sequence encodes CASSLNGGVGEKLFF. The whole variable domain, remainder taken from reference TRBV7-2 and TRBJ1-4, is GAGVSQSPSNKVTEKGKDVELRCDPISGHTALYWYRQSLGQGLEFLIYFQGNSAPDKSGLPSDRFSAERTGGSVSTLTIQRTQQEDSAVYLCASSLNGGVGEKLFFGSGTQLSVL.

The CDR3 DNA reads TGCGCCAGCAGCCAAGGTCTGACAGGGTTGAACTATGGCTACACCTTC. Protein product: CASSQGLTGLNYGYTF. The rearrangement links TRBV4-1 to TRBJ1-2; 7 nucleotides line up with TRBD1. The CDR3 covers 16 residues. V dropped 1 base and J dropped 2; count of bases not matched to a gene: 7. Germline lookup yields CDR1 MGHRA and CDR2 YSYEKL.

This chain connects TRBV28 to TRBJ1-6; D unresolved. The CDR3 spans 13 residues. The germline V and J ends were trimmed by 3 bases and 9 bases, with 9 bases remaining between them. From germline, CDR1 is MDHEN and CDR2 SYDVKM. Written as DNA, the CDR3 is TGTGCCAGCAGTTTTAGCCTGAGTTCACCCCTCCACTTT. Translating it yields CASSFSLSSPLHF.

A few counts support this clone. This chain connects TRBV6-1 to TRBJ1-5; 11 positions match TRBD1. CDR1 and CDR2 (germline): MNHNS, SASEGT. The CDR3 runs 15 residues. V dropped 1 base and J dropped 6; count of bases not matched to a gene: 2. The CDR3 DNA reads TGTGCCAGCAGTGAAGGGACAGGGGGCGGTCAGCCCCAGCATTTT. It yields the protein CASSEGTGGGQPQHF.

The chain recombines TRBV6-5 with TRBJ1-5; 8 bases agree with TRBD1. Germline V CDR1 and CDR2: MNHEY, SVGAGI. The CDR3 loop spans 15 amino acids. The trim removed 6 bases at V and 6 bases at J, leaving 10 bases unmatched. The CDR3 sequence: CASRPETGVRQPQHF. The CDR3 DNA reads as TGTGCCAGCAGACCTGAGACAGGGGTACGTCAGCCCCAGCATTTT.

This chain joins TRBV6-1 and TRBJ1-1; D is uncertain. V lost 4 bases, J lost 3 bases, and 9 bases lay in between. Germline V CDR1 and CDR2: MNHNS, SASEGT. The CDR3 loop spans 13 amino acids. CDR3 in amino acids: CASSGAVYTEAFF. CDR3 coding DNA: TGTGCCAGCAGTGGGGCAGTTTACACTGAAGCTTTCTTT.

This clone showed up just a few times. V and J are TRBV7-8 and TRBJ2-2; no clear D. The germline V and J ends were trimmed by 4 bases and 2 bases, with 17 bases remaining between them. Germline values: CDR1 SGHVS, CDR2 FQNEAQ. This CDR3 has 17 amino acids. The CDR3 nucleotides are TGTGCCAGCAGCTCTCCCCCCCCGACACTTAACACCGGGGAGCTGTTTTTT. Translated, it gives CASSSPPPTLNTGELFF.

DNA of the CDR3: TGTGCCACCGGGTTGGCAGGGGGCTACGAGCAGTACTTC. This codes for CATGLAGGYEQYF. The rearrangement uses TRBV10-3 and TRBJ2-7, with TRBD1 matching 7 bases. CDR1 is ENHRY, CDR2 SYGVKD, per germline. This CDR3 has 13 residues. V shed 10 bases and J 3 bases; nucleotides not matched to a gene: 9.

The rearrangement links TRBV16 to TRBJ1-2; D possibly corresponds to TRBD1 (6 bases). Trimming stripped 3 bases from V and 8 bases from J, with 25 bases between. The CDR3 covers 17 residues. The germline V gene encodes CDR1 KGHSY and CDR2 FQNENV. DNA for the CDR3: TGTGCCAGCAGCCAGGCGGCCATTGGGGGCGCCACCAGGGGCTACACCTTC. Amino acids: CASSQAAIGGATRGYTF. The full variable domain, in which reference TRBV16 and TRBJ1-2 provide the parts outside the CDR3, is GEEVAQTPKHLVRGEGQKAKLYCAPIKGHSYVFWYQQVLKNEFKFLISFQNENVFDETGMPKERFSAKCLPNSPCSLEIQATKLEDSAVYFCASSQAAIGGATRGYTFGSGTRLTVV.

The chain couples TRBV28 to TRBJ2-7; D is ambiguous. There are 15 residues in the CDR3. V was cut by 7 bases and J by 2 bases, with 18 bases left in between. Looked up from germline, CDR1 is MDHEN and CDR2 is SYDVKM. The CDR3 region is CASTPPRQLPYEQYF. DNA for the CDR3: TGTGCCAGCACCCCTCCGAGGCAGCTCCCCTACGAGCAGTACTTC.

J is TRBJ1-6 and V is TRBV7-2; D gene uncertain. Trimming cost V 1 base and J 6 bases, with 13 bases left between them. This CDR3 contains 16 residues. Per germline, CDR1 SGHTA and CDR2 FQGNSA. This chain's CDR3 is CASSLGPRGGNSPLHF. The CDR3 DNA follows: TGTGCCAGCAGCTTAGGTCCCCGGGGAGGTAATTCACCCCTCCACTTT.

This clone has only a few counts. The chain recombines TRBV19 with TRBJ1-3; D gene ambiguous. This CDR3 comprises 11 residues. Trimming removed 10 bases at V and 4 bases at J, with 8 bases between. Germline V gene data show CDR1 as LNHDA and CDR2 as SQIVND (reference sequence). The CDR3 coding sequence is TGTGCCACGGCGGCCGGAAACACCATATATTTT. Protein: CATAAGNTIYF.

CDR3 sequence: CASRDTANTEAFF. For the CDR3, the DNA is TGTGCCAGCAGGGACACCGCGAACACTGAAGCTTTCTTT. The genes are TRBV6-1 and TRBJ1-1; D is perhaps TRBD1 (5 bases). V lost 6 bases to trimming and J lost 1 base, with 9 bases between them. Germline assignment: CDR1 MNHNS and CDR2 SASEGT. The CDR3 length is 13 residues.

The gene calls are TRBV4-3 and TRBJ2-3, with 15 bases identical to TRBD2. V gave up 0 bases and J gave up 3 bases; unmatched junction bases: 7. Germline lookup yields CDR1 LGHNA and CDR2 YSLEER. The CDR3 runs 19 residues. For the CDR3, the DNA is TGCGCCAGCAGCCAAGACGGGTGGACTAGCGGGGGGGGGACAGATACGCAGTATTTT. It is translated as CASSQDGWTSGGGTDTQYF.

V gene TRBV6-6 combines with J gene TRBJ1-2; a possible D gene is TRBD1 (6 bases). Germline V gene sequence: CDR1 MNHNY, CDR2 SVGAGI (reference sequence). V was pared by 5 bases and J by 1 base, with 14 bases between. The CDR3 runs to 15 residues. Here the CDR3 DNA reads TGTGCCAGCAGTGGATCCGGGACAATTAACTATGGCTACACCTTC. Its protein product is CASSGSGTINYGYTF.